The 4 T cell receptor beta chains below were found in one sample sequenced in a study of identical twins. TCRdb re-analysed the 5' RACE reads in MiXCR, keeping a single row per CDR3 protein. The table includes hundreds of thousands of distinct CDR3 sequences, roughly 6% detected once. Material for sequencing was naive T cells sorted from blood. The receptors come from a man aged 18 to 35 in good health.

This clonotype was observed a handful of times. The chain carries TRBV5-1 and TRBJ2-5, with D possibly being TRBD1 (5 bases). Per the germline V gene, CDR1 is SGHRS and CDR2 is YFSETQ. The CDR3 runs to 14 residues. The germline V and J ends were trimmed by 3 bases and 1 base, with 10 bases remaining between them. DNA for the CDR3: TGCGCCAGCAGCTCCAGGGCTACCCAAGAGACCCAGTACTTC. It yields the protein CASSSRATQETQYF.

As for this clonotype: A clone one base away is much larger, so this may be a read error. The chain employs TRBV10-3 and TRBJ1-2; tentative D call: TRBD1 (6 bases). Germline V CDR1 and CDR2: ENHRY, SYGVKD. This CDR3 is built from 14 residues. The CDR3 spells CAIRREQGHYDYTF. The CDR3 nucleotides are TGTGCCATCCGGCGGGAACAGGGACACTATGACTACACCTTC.

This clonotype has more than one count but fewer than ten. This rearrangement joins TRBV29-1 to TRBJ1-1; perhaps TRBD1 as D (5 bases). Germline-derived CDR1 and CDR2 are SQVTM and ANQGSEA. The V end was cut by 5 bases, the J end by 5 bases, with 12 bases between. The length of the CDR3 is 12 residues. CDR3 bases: TGCAGCGTTCCCTCGGGGCTGACTGAAGCTTTCTTT. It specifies CSVPSGLTEAFF.

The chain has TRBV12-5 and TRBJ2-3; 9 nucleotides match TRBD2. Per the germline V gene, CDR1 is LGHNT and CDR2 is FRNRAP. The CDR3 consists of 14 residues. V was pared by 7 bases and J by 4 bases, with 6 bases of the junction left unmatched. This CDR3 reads CASAPAGGADTQYF. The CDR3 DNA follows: TGTGCTAGTGCCCCAGCGGGAGGCGCAGATACGCAGTATTTT.